A selection of T cell receptor beta chains follows, all from one sample in a study of neurological immune-mediated disorders. MiXCR, applied by TCRdb to the 5' RACE reads, yields one record per CDR3 protein. The profile shows some 31,000 distinct CDR3 sequences, approximately 4.5% of them singletons. Source material: PBMCs. The source of these receptors is a man between 18 and 29 years old in good health. The CDR3 runs from the conserved cysteine through the conserved F or W. A D gene is named only where the DNA matches it firmly. Not all rows give a size; the values are once, few, many and, for expanded clones, a class.

V: TRBV6-5
J: TRBJ1-1
size: many
D: .
DNA: TGTGCCAGCAGTTACTCGAGTTACTTTGGGGCGGCTGAAGCTTTCTTT
CDR3: CASSYSSYFGAAEAFF

V: TRBV29-1
J: TRBJ2-3
size: many
D: .
DNA: TGCAGCGTTGAATTGCAACAGACGACAGATACGCAGTATTTT
CDR3: CSVELQQTTDTQYF

V: TRBV25-1
J: TRBJ2-6
size: .
D: TRBD1
DNA: TGTGCCAGCAGTGACTGGGGACAGGGGACCCTCTCTAGGGCCAACGTCCTGACTTTC
CDR3: CASSDWGQGTLSRANVLTF

V: TRBV6-5
J: TRBJ2-7
size: many
D: TRBD1
DNA: TGTGCCAGCAGCAGGGGACAGGGGGGCGCATCCGAGCAGTACTTC
CDR3: CASSRGQGGASEQYF

V: TRBV7-2
J: TRBJ2-5
size: many
D: .
DNA: TGTGCCAGCACCCCGATAAAGACAGGGAGGGGGGAAGAGACCCAGTACTTC
CDR3: CASTPIKTGRGEETQYF

V: TRBV20-1
J: TRBJ2-5
size: many
D: TRBD2
DNA: TGCAGTGCTACACCGGGACTAACCCAAGAGACCCAGTACTTC
CDR3: CSATPGLTQETQYF

V: TRBV27
J: TRBJ1-5
size: many
D: .
DNA: TGTGCCAGCAGTTTAACTGGGGAGGGGATGCCCCAGCATTTT
CDR3: CASSLTGEGMPQHF

V: TRBV2
J: TRBJ2-1
size: many
D: .
DNA: TGTGCCAGCAGTGCTGACAGCTCCTACAATGAGCAGTTCTTC
CDR3: CASSADSSYNEQFF

V: TRBV5-1
J: TRBJ2-3
size: many
D: TRBD1
DNA: TGCGCCAGCTTTCCGGGACAGACCACAGATACGCAGTATTTT
CDR3: CASFPGQTTDTQYF

V: TRBV11-2
J: TRBJ2-1
size: many
D: .
DNA: TGTGCCAGCAGCTCCCCCCTCGGCCTTAGTAATGAGCAGTTCTTC
CDR3: CASSSPLGLSNEQFF

V: TRBV20-1
J: TRBJ1-1
size: many
D: .
DNA: TGCAGTGCTAGGGGCGGACGCACTGAAGCTTTCTTT
CDR3: CSARGGRTEAFF

V: TRBV12-3/TRBV12-4
J: TRBJ2-1
size: .
D: TRBD2
DNA: TGTGCCAGCAGGTTAGCGGGGGGCTCCTACAATGAGCAGTTCTTC
CDR3: CASRLAGGSYNEQFF

V: TRBV7-2
J: TRBJ2-5
size: many
D: .
DNA: TGTGCCAGCAGCCCTCCCGAGGGGCTAACGAAGACCCAGTACTTC
CDR3: CASSPPEGLTKTQYF

V: TRBV7-2
J: TRBJ1-1
size: many
D: .
DNA: TGTGCCAGCAGCCACGACTTCACTGAAGCTTTCTTT
CDR3: CASSHDFTEAFF

V: TRBV6-1
J: TRBJ1-2
size: many
D: TRBD1
DNA: TGTGCCAGCACCTGGGACAGGGGAGCTAACTATGGCTACACCTTC
CDR3: CASTWDRGANYGYTF

V: TRBV5-1
J: TRBJ2-6
size: many
D: .
DNA: TGCGCCAGCAGCTCGTTCCTAACAGGGCGGTCTGGGGCCAACGTCCTGACTTTC
CDR3: CASSSFLTGRSGANVLTF

V: TRBV27
J: TRBJ2-3
size: many
D: .
DNA: TGTGCCAGCAGTTTAAAAGAGGTCCGTACGCAGTATTTT
CDR3: CASSLKEVRTQYF

V: TRBV6-6
J: TRBJ2-4
size: many
D: .
DNA: TGTGCCAGCACGGGGGCACTACACATTCAGTACTTC
CDR3: CASTGALHIQYF

V: TRBV7-8
J: TRBJ1-2
size: many
D: TRBD1
DNA: TGTGCCAGCAGCTTATTGACAGGGACCAACTATGGCTACACCTTC
CDR3: CASSLLTGTNYGYTF

V: TRBV20-1
J: TRBJ1-1
size: many
D: .
DNA: TGCAGTGCTAGAGAGGATAGGGGTATGGCAGGGAACACTGAAGCTTTCTTT
CDR3: CSAREDRGMAGNTEAFF

V: TRBV20-1
J: TRBJ1-5
size: many
D: .
DNA: TGCAGTGCCGGCGAAGGGAATCAGCCCCAGCATTTT
CDR3: CSAGEGNQPQHF

V: TRBV10-3
J: TRBJ2-7
size: many
D: .
DNA: TGTGCCATCAGTGAAAGTAGGTCGTCCTACGAGCAGTACTTC
CDR3: CAISESRSSYEQYF

V: TRBV5-1
J: TRBJ2-3
size: many
D: TRBD2
DNA: TGCGCCAGCAGCCCCGGGACTAGCTCCCTCACAGATACGCAGTATTTT
CDR3: CASSPGTSSLTDTQYF

V: TRBV20-1
J: TRBJ1-4
size: many
D: .
DNA: TGCAGTGTTTCACCGGGACACCAGGAGAAACTGTTTTTT
CDR3: CSVSPGHQEKLFF

V: TRBV7-3
J: TRBJ1-1
size: few
D: .
DNA: TGTGCCAGCAGCCCAGGGGCAGGGTTCACTGAAGCTTTCTTT
CDR3: CASSPGAGFTEAFF

V: TRBV3-1
J: TRBJ1-3
size: few
D: .
DNA: TGTGCCAGCAGCCACGGCCGAACTGGAAACACCATATATTTT
CDR3: CASSHGRTGNTIYF

V: TRBV6-5
J: TRBJ2-4
size: many
D: .
DNA: TGTGCCAGCAGTTTCACCGGGAGTCGAGCCAAAAACATTCAGTACTTC
CDR3: CASSFTGSRAKNIQYF

V: TRBV7-9
J: TRBJ2-4
size: many
D: .
DNA: TGTGCCAGCACAAAAGGCGACGGCAGGGGGGACATTCAGTACTTC
CDR3: CASTKGDGRGDIQYF

V: TRBV12-3/TRBV12-4
J: TRBJ1-6
size: many
D: .
DNA: TGTGCCAGCAGCCCCAGCCCCAGTCTCTCACCCCTCCACTTT
CDR3: CASSPSPSLSPLHF

V: TRBV29-1
J: TRBJ2-7
size: many
D: .
DNA: TGCAGCGTTGAGAGGCAGGGGCGAACCTACGAGCAGTACTTC
CDR3: CSVERQGRTYEQYF

V: TRBV27
J: TRBJ1-5
size: many
D: TRBD1
DNA: TGTGCCAGCAGCCTTCCCCCGGGACAGGGTTCTCAGCCCCAGCATTTT
CDR3: CASSLPPGQGSQPQHF

V: TRBV29-1
J: TRBJ2-1
size: medium-sized
D: TRBD2
DNA: TGCAGCGTTGAAGAGGGAGGGAGGAATGAGCAGTTCTTC
CDR3: CSVEEGGRNEQFF

V: TRBV5-1
J: TRBJ1-1
size: many
D: .
DNA: TGCGCCAGCAGTAATACAGTACAGAACACTGAAGCTTTCTTT
CDR3: CASSNTVQNTEAFF

V: TRBV7-9
J: TRBJ2-1
size: many
D: .
DNA: TGTGCCAGCATAGCGTACGCGAGCTCCTACAATGAGCAGTTCTTC
CDR3: CASIAYASSYNEQFF

V: TRBV12-3/TRBV12-4
J: TRBJ1-1
size: many
D: .
DNA: TGTGCCAGCAGTTCTACAGGGTTAGGAACTGAAGCTTTCTTT
CDR3: CASSSTGLGTEAFF

V: TRBV7-9
J: TRBJ1-4
size: many
D: TRBD1
DNA: TGTGCCAGCAGCTCCGGGACAGGGGCTGAAAAACTGTTTTTT
CDR3: CASSSGTGAEKLFF

V: TRBV29-1
J: TRBJ1-4
size: many
D: .
DNA: TGCAGCGTTGTCCAGGGTAATGAAAAACTGTTTTTT
CDR3: CSVVQGNEKLFF

V: TRBV25-1
J: TRBJ1-1
size: many
D: TRBD1
DNA: TGTGCCAGCACCCGATCCCGCGGGACAGGGGTCTCTCTAAGCACTGAAGCTTTCTTT
CDR3: CASTRSRGTGVSLSTEAFF

V: TRBV7-6
J: TRBJ2-1
size: many
D: TRBD2
DNA: TGTGCCAGCAGCTCTCGTCTAGCGGGGGCCAATGAGCAGTTCTTC
CDR3: CASSSRLAGANEQFF

V: TRBV20-1
J: TRBJ1-2
size: many
D: .
DNA: TGCAGTGCTAGGGCGGGGGTGAACTATGGCTACACCTTC
CDR3: CSARAGVNYGYTF

V: TRBV5-1
J: TRBJ2-1
size: few
D: .
DNA: TGCGCCAGCAGCTTGGGTGTCGGCTCCTACAATGAGCAGTTCTTC
CDR3: CASSLGVGSYNEQFF

V: TRBV16
J: TRBJ1-1
size: many
D: .
DNA: TGTGCCAGCAGCCAACGGGGGATGAACACTGAAGCTTTCTTT
CDR3: CASSQRGMNTEAFF

V: TRBV5-1
J: TRBJ2-5
size: many
D: TRBD1
DNA: TGCGCCAGCAGCTTTGAAACTCTCAGGGGGCGCTACCAAGAGACCCAGTACTTC
CDR3: CASSFETLRGRYQETQYF

V: TRBV20-1
J: TRBJ1-2
size: many
D: TRBD1
DNA: TGCAGTGCTAGAGATACAGGGGGGGTTTCCTATGGCTACACCTTC
CDR3: CSARDTGGVSYGYTF

V: TRBV19
J: TRBJ1-1
size: many
D: TRBD1
DNA: TGTGCCAGTAGCCGGGACAGGGATAGTGAAGCTTTCTTT
CDR3: CASSRDRDSEAFF

V: TRBV5-1
J: TRBJ2-3
size: many
D: TRBD2
DNA: TGCGCCAGCAGCTTACCGGGACTAGTGGATACGCAGTATTTT
CDR3: CASSLPGLVDTQYF

V: TRBV11-2
J: TRBJ2-3
size: many
D: TRBD2
DNA: TGTGCCAGCAGCTATGGGGCCCTAGCGGGGGGCAGCACAGATACGCAGTATTTT
CDR3: CASSYGALAGGSTDTQYF

V: TRBV6-5
J: TRBJ2-5
size: many
D: .
DNA: TGTGCCAGCAGTTACGACGTCAGGGGATTAGGGGAGACCCAGTACTTC
CDR3: CASSYDVRGLGETQYF

V: TRBV6-2/TRBV6-3
J: TRBJ2-1
size: many
D: TRBD2
DNA: TGTGCCAGCAGTTACAAGTCGGCGGGGGGGCCTAATGAGCAGTTCTTC
CDR3: CASSYKSAGGPNEQFF

V: TRBV30
J: TRBJ2-3
size: many
D: .
DNA: TGTGCCTGGCACCGGGGCCAGGGAAATACGCAGTATTTT
CDR3: CAWHRGQGNTQYF

V: TRBV5-1
J: TRBJ2-1
size: many
D: .
DNA: TGCGCCAGCAGCATTCGGGGTGAGCAGTTCTTC
CDR3: CASSIRGEQFF

V: TRBV5-1
J: TRBJ2-1
size: many
D: TRBD1
DNA: TGCGCCAGCAGCTCTACCGGGACAGGACGCAATGAGCAGTTCTTC
CDR3: CASSSTGTGRNEQFF

V: TRBV3-1
J: TRBJ2-3
size: many
D: .
DNA: TGTGCCAGCAGCCAATGGGACAGCACAGATACGCAGTATTTT
CDR3: CASSQWDSTDTQYF

V: TRBV18
J: TRBJ1-2
size: few
D: .
DNA: TGTGCCAGCTCACCAGAGGGCATGGCTCTTGGCTACACCTTC
CDR3: CASSPEGMALGYTF

V: TRBV15
J: TRBJ2-2
size: many
D: .
DNA: TGTGCCACCAGCAGAGATGGAGTTAACACCGGGGAGCTGTTTTTT
CDR3: CATSRDGVNTGELFF

V: TRBV20-1
J: TRBJ1-5
size: many
D: TRBD1
DNA: TGCAGTGCTAGAGTACGACAGGGGACTTATAGCAATCAGCCCCAGCATTTT
CDR3: CSARVRQGTYSNQPQHF

V: TRBV29-1
J: TRBJ1-2
size: many
D: .
DNA: TGCAGCGTTGAGGGAGGGGGAAACTATGGCTACACCTTC
CDR3: CSVEGGGNYGYTF

V: TRBV5-6
J: TRBJ2-1
size: many
D: .
DNA: TGTGCCAGCAGCCCCCCCCTAGTTGTGGATGAGCAGTTCTTC
CDR3: CASSPPLVVDEQFF

V: TRBV3-1
J: TRBJ2-7
size: many
D: .
DNA: TGTGCCAGCAGCCAAGGTTGGGACAATCCCGAGCAGTACTTC
CDR3: CASSQGWDNPEQYF